This T cell receptor (beta chain) is from a study of blood T cells in healthy people across ages. Study as a whole: Through template switching, about one barcoded beta molecule was captured per two T cells, as measured in model experiments.

With respect to this clonotype: Its antigen is not identified.

The germline gives CDR1 MNHEY, CDR2 SVGEGT. The trim removed 10 bases at V and 13 bases at J, leaving 12 bases unmatched. CDR3 length: 13 residues. Primed by a sample-barcoded 5' primer and a J-beta primer mix, a second PCR proceeded for roughly 6 to 12 cycles. TCRdb called the 5' RACE reads again in MiXCR, with one record for every CDR3 protein. The sample yields roughly 1.5 million distinct CDR3 sequences, 40% to 45% seen once. General study results and limits: Whereas aged donors had fewer naive CD4+ cells, long-lived donors had more of them and higher diversity. As naive T cell percentage varied, TCR beta diversity correlated strongly with it. Roughly linear declines in TCR beta diversity per million T cells occurred with age.

The sample was blood. This TCR derives from a woman between 18 and 29 years old in good health. The chain joins TRBV6-2 or TRBV6-3 to TRBJ2-1; 11 nucleotides agree with TRBD2. This CDR3 reads CAIGLAGPNTQFF. In nucleotides, the CDR3 is TGTGCCATAGGACTAGCGGGTCCTAATACCCAGTTCTTC.